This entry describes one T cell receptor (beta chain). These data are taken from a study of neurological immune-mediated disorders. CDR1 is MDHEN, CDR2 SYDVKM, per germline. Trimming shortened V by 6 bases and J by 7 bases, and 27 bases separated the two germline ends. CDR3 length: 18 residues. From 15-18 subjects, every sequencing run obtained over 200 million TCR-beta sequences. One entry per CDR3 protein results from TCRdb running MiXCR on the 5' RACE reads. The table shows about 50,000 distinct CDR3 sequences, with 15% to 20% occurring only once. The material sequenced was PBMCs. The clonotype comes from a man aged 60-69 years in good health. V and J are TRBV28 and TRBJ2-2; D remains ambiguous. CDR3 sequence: CASSPLNFGKSLDGELFF. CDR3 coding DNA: TGTGCCAGCAGCCCGCTAAATTTCGGTAAAAGTTTGGACGGGGAGCTGTTTTTT.